This T cell receptor beta chain is from a study of response to subunit inactivated influenza vaccine. This clonotype was seen more than once but under ten times. TCRdb analysed the RT-PCR reads with MiXCR anew, one entry per CDR3 protein. The repertoire consists of some 570,000 distinct CDR3 sequences, with around 11% occurring once and the leading ten covering approximately 11%. Per the germline V gene, CDR1 is DFQATT and CDR2 is SNEGSKA (reference sequence). The trim removed 0 bases at V and 6 bases at J, leaving 6 bases unmatched. This CDR3 region has 14 residues. The sample also formed part of further work on T cells expressing NK-cell markers. As that study records: In generating TCR beta cDNA, 5'RACE template switching with UMIs was used. One of eight sequenced donors was HCMV-seronegative; the other seven were seropositive.

Source: PBMCs from blood, taken on the day of vaccination. The receptor was isolated from a man in his fifties or sixties who received an inactivated influenza vaccine. The J gene is TRBJ2-7, the V gene TRBV20-1; 9 bases line up with TRBD1. The CDR3 region has the DNA TGCAGTGCTAGAGATATACAGGGGGCGGGCGAGCAGTACTTC. Encoded protein: CSARDIQGAGEQYF.